The 20 T cell receptor beta chains given below trace back to one sample, sequenced in a study of T cells in Graves' hyperthyroidism and ophthalmopathy. What was amplified from RNA transcripts were TCR beta CDR3 regions. RT-PCR in the first round (using the HTBI primer set) targeted the TCR CDR3. TCRdb reprocessed the multiplex PCR reads via MiXCR and lists one record per CDR3 protein. The sample records 300,000 to 450,000 distinct CDR3 sequences, around an eighth being singletons. The sequencing input was blood. The receptors originated from a man aged 25-45 years with Graves' hyperthyroidism that later progressed to Graves' ophthalmopathy.

The chain is built from TRBV29-1 and TRBJ2-7; D gene uncertain. The CDR3 loop spans 11 amino acids. Germline CDR1 is SQVTM and CDR2 is ANQGSEA. Trimming left V 4 bases short and J 3 bases short, with 7 bases between. As DNA, the CDR3 is TGCAGCGTTGGCACAGACTACGAGCAGTACTTC. Its translation: CSVGTDYEQYF.

The chain has TRBV4-3 and TRBJ2-2; either TRBD1 or TRBD2 may fit D (5 bases each). CDR1 LGHNA and CDR2 YSLEER come from the germline V gene. The CDR3 is 17 residues long. Trimming stripped 2 bases from V and 0 bases from J, with 13 bases between. The chain's CDR3 is CASSQISGTSNTGELFF. CDR3 bases: TGCGCCAGCAGCCAAATCTCAGGGACCTCGAACACCGGGGAGCTGTTTTTT.

V gene TRBV7-8 combines with J gene TRBJ1-4, with D unresolved. Trimming took off 1 base at V and 6 bases at J, with 9 bases between the two ends. CDR1 SGHVS and CDR2 FQNEAQ come from the germline V gene. The length of the CDR3 is 14 residues. CDR3 protein: CASSLVRWDEKLFF. The DNA for the CDR3 is TGTGCCAGCAGCTTAGTGAGATGGGATGAAAAACTGTTTTTT.

This clonotype was recorded at least ten times. The V call is TRBV7-9, the J call TRBJ2-5, with 10 bases lining up with TRBD2. The CDR3 length is 17 residues. V trimming: 5 bases; J trimming: 3 bases; junction bases outside the gene matches: 12. Germline CDR1 reads SEHNR; CDR2 reads FQNEAQ (reference sequence). The CDR3 DNA follows: TGTGCCAGCAGCCCACGGTGGGCTAGCGGGGGTAAAGAGACCCAGTACTTC. Amino acid sequence: CASSPRWASGGKETQYF.

This clonotype was counted ten times or more. Here the CDR3 DNA reads TGTGCCACCAGCAGTGAAGGAGACTCCTACGAGCAGTACTTC. It codes for CATSSEGDSYEQYF. The chain joins TRBV15 to TRBJ2-7; D is ambiguous. Deletions cut 3 bases from V and 0 bases from J, with 9 bases between. The CDR3 is 14 amino acids. CDR1 LNHNV and CDR2 YYDKDF come from the germline V gene (reference sequence).

The table lists this clonotype with a few counts. DNA of the CDR3: TGCGCCAGCAGCTCAGGGACAGGGGGGAATGAAAAACTGTTTTTT. It codes for CASSSGTGGNEKLFF. The J gene is TRBJ1-4, the V gene TRBV5-1; the match to TRBD1 covers 11 bases. The trim removed 3 bases at V and 5 bases at J, leaving 3 bases unmatched. The germline V gene has CDR1 SGHRS and CDR2 YFSETQ. The CDR3 length is 15 residues.

Comment on this clonotype: This sequence may be a read error, since a much larger clone differs from it by one base. The chain couples TRBV7-2 to TRBJ1-1; a weak D match, TRBD1 (6 bases). Germline V CDR1 and CDR2: SGHTA, FQGNSA. This CDR3 spans 16 amino acids. This CDR3 is CAGSLAIRTANTEAFF. The CDR3 coding sequence is TGTGCCGGCAGCTTAGCTATAAGGACAGCGAACACTGAAGCTTTCTTT.

At least ten counts were recorded for this clonotype. The chain has TRBV2 and TRBJ1-1; 9 bases line up with TRBD1. The CDR3 contains 16 residues. After removal of 4 bases from V and 1 base from J, the junction contained 7 bases not matched to a gene. The germline V gene encodes CDR1 SNHLY and CDR2 FYNNEI. The CDR3 loop reads CASSVFPGQGNTEAFF. CDR3 coding DNA: TGTGCCAGCAGTGTTTTCCCGGGACAGGGGAACACTGAAGCTTTCTTT.

The sample holds many counts of this clonotype. The rearrangement links TRBV11-3 to TRBJ2-1, with 9 bases fitting TRBD1. CDR3 length: 16 residues. From germline, CDR1 is SGHNT and CDR2 YENEEA. The junction had 10 bases not matched to a gene; V was cut back by 2 bases and J by 8 bases. CDR3 nucleotide sequence: TGTGCCAGCAGCTTATACCGGGACAGGGCGTACGATGAGCAGTTCTTC. Translating gives CASSLYRDRAYDEQFF.

This chain joins TRBV28 and TRBJ2-7; TRBD1 might be the D (7 bases). V was trimmed by 1 base and J by 5 bases, leaving 18 bases between them. The CDR3 has 16 amino acids. Germline CDR1 and CDR2: MDHEN and SYDVKM. The CDR3 sequence: CASSLLGADRRDEQYF. The CDR3 DNA sequence: TGTGCCAGCAGTTTATTGGGAGCGGACAGGAGGGACGAGCAGTACTTC.

Written as DNA, the CDR3 is TGTGCCAGCAGCTTAACTCGGGGGAATCAAGAGACCCAGTACTTC. It encodes CASSLTRGNQETQYF. The gene calls are TRBV7-9 and TRBJ2-5; perhaps TRBD2 as D (6 bases). Germline-derived CDR1 and CDR2 are SEHNR and FQNEAQ (reference sequence). CDR3 length equals 15 residues. The germline V and J ends were trimmed by 2 bases and 2 bases, with 12 bases remaining between them.

This clonotype was seen repeatedly, ten times or more. The chain links TRBV5-1 to TRBJ2-7; D remains ambiguous. CDR1 and CDR2 from the germline V gene are SGHRS and YFSETQ. V lost 1 base and J lost 2, with 10 bases in between. The CDR3 has 14 amino acids. CDR3 in amino acids: CASSLFLGTYEQYF. The CDR3 DNA reads TGCGCCAGCAGCTTGTTTCTGGGTACCTACGAGCAGTACTTC.

This clonotype was detected ten times or more. V is TRBV5-1 and J is TRBJ1-1, with D possibly matching TRBD1 (6 bases). Trimming left V 3 bases short and J 3 bases short, with 12 bases between. The germline V gene has CDR1 SGHRS and CDR2 YFSETQ. CDR3 length equals 14 residues. CDR3: CASSYQPGDTEAFF. CDR3 sequence (DNA): TGCGCCAGCAGCTATCAACCAGGGGACACTGAAGCTTTCTTT.

This clonotype occurred many times. The chain combines TRBV11-1 with TRBJ1-1; no clear D. Trimming left V 5 bases short and J 3 bases short, with 22 bases between. The CDR3 extends over 17 amino acids. Germline CDR1 is SGHAT and CDR2 is FQDESV (reference sequence). The CDR3 here is CASSPCLCRTVDTEAFF. The CDR3 DNA reads as TGTGCCAGCAGCCCATGCCTTTGCCGGACGGTGGACACTGAAGCTTTCTTT.

This clonotype came up a few times. This chain links TRBV29-1 with TRBJ2-7, with a possible D match to TRBD1 (5 bases). Trimming left V 1 base short and J 4 bases short, with 11 bases between. The length of the CDR3 is 13 residues. From germline, CDR1 is SQVTM and CDR2 ANQGSEA. For the CDR3, the DNA is TGCAGCGTTGAAGGGGGCAACCTTTACGAGCAGTACTTC. It encodes CSVEGGNLYEQYF.

This clonotype showed up just a few times. V usage is TRBV12-3 or TRBV12-4 and J usage is TRBJ1-6; possibly TRBD1 for D (6 bases). The CDR3 has 14 amino acids. Deletions cut 6 bases from V and 8 bases from J, with 14 bases between. This chain's CDR3 is CASRVGGSDSPLHF. The CDR3 coding sequence is TGTGCCAGCAGGGTCGGGGGCAGTGATTCACCCCTCCACTTT.

This clonotype occurred many times. The V gene is TRBV27, the J gene TRBJ2-7; possibly TRBD1 for D (6 bases). The CDR3 runs to 14 residues. V lost 5 bases and J lost 0, with 11 bases in between. Germline V lookup: CDR1 MNHEY, CDR2 SMNVEV (reference sequence). CDR3: CASSGGGSSYEQYF. The CDR3 DNA reads as TGTGCCAGCAGTGGGGGCGGAAGCTCCTACGAGCAGTACTTC.

This clonotype was found many times. The chain links TRBV11-1 to TRBJ2-7, with 10 bases lining up with TRBD1. J was trimmed by 6 bases and V by 3 bases; bases with no gene match: 5. This CDR3 contains 14 residues. In germline, CDR1 is SGHAT, CDR2 FQDESV (reference sequence). CDR3 nucleotide sequence: TGTGCCAGCAGCTTCGACAGGGGGCGTCTCGAGCAGTACTTC. Encoded protein: CASSFDRGRLEQYF.

The V gene is TRBV5-1, the J gene TRBJ1-1; 8 bases align to TRBD1. CDR1 and CDR2 from the germline V gene are SGHRS and YFSETQ. V was clipped by 0 bases and J by 4 bases; unmatched bases: 5. The length of the CDR3 is 15 residues. Here the CDR3 reads CASSLAGQGFTEAFF. The CDR3 nucleotides are TGCGCCAGCAGCTTGGCCGGACAGGGCTTCACTGAAGCTTTCTTT.

This clonotype was seen ten or more times. The chain uses TRBV6-1 and TRBJ1-5; the match to TRBD1 covers 8 bases. V shed 6 bases and J 7 bases; nucleotides not matched to a gene: 11. Germline V gene sequence: CDR1 MNHNS, CDR2 SASEGT. The CDR3 length is 15 residues. CDR3 region: CASSPGQAEGQPQHF. In DNA, the CDR3 is TGTGCCAGCAGCCCGGGACAGGCGGAGGGGCAGCCCCAGCATTTT.